Shown below are 15 T cell receptor beta chains from a single sample sequenced in a study of blood T cells in healthy people across ages. Combining a sample-barcoded 5' primer with a J-beta primer mix, a second PCR ran for roughly 7 to 11 cycles. TCRdb reprocessed the 5' RACE reads via MiXCR and lists one record per CDR3 protein. The table includes some 710,000 distinct CDR3 sequences, around 45% detected once. Sequenced material: blood. The receptors were sampled from a man of 80 years or more in good health.

This clonotype was seen repeatedly, ten times or more. As DNA, the CDR3 is TGCGCCAGCAGCTTGGGAGCTAACCACAATGAGCAGTTCTTC. As protein: CASSLGANHNEQFF. The chain links TRBV5-1 to TRBJ2-1; D is unclear. Trimming removed 0 bases from V and 5 bases from J, with 9 bases in between. The germline V gene encodes CDR1 SGHRS and CDR2 YFSETQ. This CDR3 region has 14 residues. Drawing the rest from reference TRBV5-1 and TRBJ2-1, the complete variable domain is KAGVTQTPRYLIKTRGQQVTLSCSPISGHRSVSWYQQTPGQGLQFLFEYFSETQRNKGNFPGRFSGRQFSNSRSEMNVSTLELGDSALYLCASSLGANHNEQFFGPGTRLTVL.

There are a few counts of this clonotype. This chain uses TRBV10-3 with TRBJ1-1; D possibly corresponds to TRBD1 (5 bases). This CDR3 comprises 17 residues. Between the trimmed V and J ends, which lost 0 bases and 0 bases, there was a span of 14 bases. CDR1 is ENHRY, CDR2 SYGVKD, per germline. The CDR3 loop reads CAISESRGLRMNTEAFF. In nucleotides, the CDR3 is TGTGCCATCAGTGAGTCGAGGGGTCTTAGGATGAACACTGAAGCTTTCTTT.

The chain recombines TRBV12-3 or TRBV12-4 with TRBJ1-2; 7 bases match TRBD1. The CDR3 contains 14 residues. V gave up 7 bases and J gave up 5 bases; unmatched junction bases: 10. CDR3 sequence reads: CASKDRTLGYGYTF. CDR3 nucleotide sequence: TGTGCCAGCAAGGACAGGACTTTAGGGTATGGCTACACCTTC.

The chain combines TRBV14 with TRBJ2-4; D remains ambiguous. The better agreement between TRBJ2-7 and the DNA end casts doubt on the J call. This CDR3 spans 14 amino acids. CDR1 is SGHDN and CDR2 is FVKESK in the germline V gene. For the CDR3, the DNA is TGTGCCAGCAGCCAAGGCAGGTTCACGTTCGAGCAGTACTTC. It encodes CASSQGRFTFEQYF.

This clonotype appeared a few times. This could be a read error, since a much larger clone is one nucleotide away. The gene calls are TRBV29-1 and TRBJ2-3; D is possibly TRBD2 (5 bases). Germline V gene lookup returns CDR1 SQVTM and CDR2 ANQGSEA. There are 15 residues in the CDR3. The V end was cut by 4 bases, the J end by 2 bases, with 16 bases between. The DNA of the CDR3 is TGCAGCGTTGTGCCTCAGGAGGCCTCCACAGATACGCAGTATTTT. This encodes CSVVPQEASTDTQYF.

The J gene is TRBJ1-2, the V gene TRBV20-1; a possible D gene is TRBD1 (6 bases). Germline CDR1 DFQATT, CDR2 SNEGSKA (reference sequence). With 3 bases removed from V and 4 bases from J, the gap between germline ends came to 12 bases. CDR3 size: 13 residues. The CDR3, as DNA: TGCAGTGCTAGTCTGGGACATCGCTATGGCTACACCTTC. Translation: CSASLGHRYGYTF.

The chain uses TRBV5-6 and TRBJ2-5; D unresolved. The CDR3 has 14 residues. The germline V gene has CDR1 SGHDT and CDR2 YYEEEE. Trimming pared 3 bases from V and 7 bases from J, leaving 16 bases between. CDR3 nucleotides: TGTGCCAGCAGCTCCGGACGGTTCGGTGGGACCCAGTACTTC. As protein: CASSSGRFGGTQYF.

The chain recombines TRBV18 with TRBJ2-7; 7 nucleotides align to TRBD2. This CDR3 is built from 16 residues. The trim removed 2 bases at V and 0 bases at J, leaving 7 bases unmatched. CDR1 is KGHSH, CDR2 LQKENI, per germline. This chain's CDR3 is CASSPLARGSSYEQYF. Here the CDR3 DNA reads TGTGCCAGCTCACCATTGGCGCGGGGGAGCTCCTACGAGCAGTACTTC.

This clonotype was detected only a few times. The V call is TRBV7-9, the J call TRBJ2-5, with D perhaps matching TRBD2 (6 bases). The J call may not be correct, given that the DNA end is closer to TRBJ2-7. The V gene's germline CDR1 is SEHNR and CDR2 FQNEAQ (reference sequence). This CDR3 is built from 14 residues. CDR3 sequence: CASSWVAHGGEQYF. CDR3 coding DNA: TGTGCCAGCAGCTGGGTAGCGCACGGGGGCGAGCAGTACTTC.

V is TRBV4-3 and J is TRBJ2-3; D perhaps matches TRBD2 (6 bases). The germline gives CDR1 LGHNA, CDR2 YSLEER. This CDR3 spans 17 amino acids. V was cut by 2 bases and J by 4 bases, with 19 bases left in between. The CDR3 bases are TGCGCCAGCAGCCAACAACACTCCCGGGGGTATGCAGATACGCAGTATTTT. Its translation: CASSQQHSRGYADTQYF.

This clonotype showed up just a few times. The CDR3 protein is CASSWAGGEQFF. The DNA for the CDR3 is TGTGCCAGCAGTTGGGCAGGTGGTGAGCAGTTCTTC. The rearrangement links TRBV11-2 to TRBJ2-1, with D uncertain. The CDR3 totals 12 residues. V was trimmed by 6 bases and J by 9 bases, leaving 12 bases between them. The V gene's germline CDR1 is SGHAT and CDR2 FQNNGV.

The V gene is TRBV30, the J gene TRBJ2-7, with D maybe TRBD2 (6 bases). The CDR3 contains 13 residues. Germline CDR1 GTSNPN, CDR2 SVGIG (reference sequence). Between the trimmed V and J ends, which lost 5 bases and 5 bases, there was a span of 16 bases. The CDR3 sequence: CAWPGGPLDEQYF. Written as DNA, the CDR3 is TGTGCCTGGCCCGGGGGTCCCCTCGACGAGCAGTACTTC. Variable domain in full (rest from reference TRBV30 and TRBJ2-7): SQTIHQWPATLVQPVGSPLSLECTVEGTSNPNLYWYRQAAGRGLQLLFYSVGIGQISSEVPQNLSASRPQDRQFILSSKKLLLSDSGFYLCAWPGGPLDEQYFGPGTRLTVT.

The rearrangement joins TRBV29-1 to TRBJ2-4; TRBD2 matches 9 bases. The CDR3 is made up of 14 amino acids. Trimming took 4 bases from V and 13 from J; bases not matched to a gene: 14. The germline V gene encodes CDR1 SQVTM and CDR2 ANQGSEA. This CDR3 reads CSVGASGTAGEQYF. The DNA of the CDR3 is TGCAGCGTTGGGGCTAGCGGGACAGCGGGTGAGCAGTACTTC.

V is TRBV7-9 and J is TRBJ2-2; possible D gene TRBD2, 5 bases. The germline V and J ends were trimmed by 5 bases and 1 base, with 8 bases remaining between them. Germline V gene sequence: CDR1 SEHNR, CDR2 FQNEAQ (reference sequence). The CDR3 covers 14 residues. DNA for the CDR3: TGTGCCAGCAGCGGACGGGAGAACACCGGGGAGCTGTTTTTT. It translates to CASSGRENTGELFF. Full variable domain (missing parts from reference TRBV7-9 and TRBJ2-2): DTGVSQNPRHKITKRGQNVTFRCDPISEHNRLYWYRQTLGQGPEFLTYFQNEAQLEKSRLLSDRFSAERPKGSFSTLEIQRTEQGDSAMYLCASSGRENTGELFFGEGSRLTVL.

This clonotype was detected a few times. The chain combines TRBV4-2 with TRBJ1-2; TRBD1 matches at 7 bases. The CDR3 has 14 residues. V dropped 8 bases and J dropped 0; count of bases not matched to a gene: 6. Germline V gene data show CDR1 as LGHNA and CDR2 as YNFKEQ. The CDR3 DNA reads as TGTGCCAGCGGAACAGGGGTACCTAACTATGGCTACACCTTC. It is translated as CASGTGVPNYGYTF.